This TCR beta chain comes out of a study of cytomegalovirus exposure and HLA in healthy donors. The CDR3 contains 17 residues. The germline V gene encodes CDR1 SGHRS and CDR2 YFSETQ. V lost 0 bases, J lost 0 bases, and 13 bases lay in between. The study's findings and limits: The study designated 150 or so TCR beta chains cytomegalovirus-associated. A likely sequencing artifact accounted for one observed cluster of highly shared sequence variants. There were some public TCRs occurring in many donors, but most TCR sequences were rare. A later examination showed that TCR association rates differed by HLA locus, with DRB1 most and HLA-C fewest.

PCR amplification relied on 60 Vbeta primers (plus 13 Jbeta primers). Clones were read by immunoSEQ multiplex PCR, and TCRdb kept only the in-frame ones, dropping some. The top ten hold about 10% of the sample, which has 210,000 or so clones, over 80% seen once. This clone was counted only a few times. The antigen remains unidentified. The chain links TRBV5-1 to TRBJ1-3; D is undetermined. The sequence came from a woman aged 45-60 years in good health and CMV-seropositive. Material for sequencing was PBMCs. The CDR3 is CASSLGDTALSGNTIYF. In DNA, the CDR3 is TGCGCCAGCAGCTTGGGTGACACTGCTCTCTCTGGAAACACCATATATTTT.